The 10 T cell receptor beta chains given below trace back to one sample, sequenced in a study of shared T cell receptors in the human thymus. Assay used: immunoSEQ multiplex PCR; TCRdb lists only in-frame clones, some missing. The table lists more than 550,000 clones, approximately 85% of them singletons. In addition, the sample was reused for a study of human thymus T cells.

The sequenced sample was thymocytes. These receptors all stem from a girl under two years old with a congenital heart defect.

The V call is TRBV10-1, the J call TRBJ2-7; 8 bases map to TRBD1. Germline V CDR1 and CDR2: WNHNN, SYGVQD (reference sequence). V was pared by 4 bases and J by 5 bases, with 7 bases of the junction left unmatched. The CDR3 is 14 amino acids. CDR3 nucleotides: TGCGCCAGCAGTGCCGGACAGGGTATAGACGAGCAGTACTTC. It specifies CASSAGQGIDEQYF.

The rearrangement joins TRBV5-5 to TRBJ2-1; 11 bases are a match to TRBD2. Per the germline V gene, CDR1 is SGHKS and CDR2 is YYEKEE (reference sequence). The CDR3 spans 17 residues. With 3 bases clipped from V and 6 bases from J, the junction kept 11 bases outside the gene matches. Here the CDR3 reads CASSCKPGLAVINEQFF. CDR3 bases: TGTGCCAGCAGCTGTAAACCGGGACTAGCGGTTATCAATGAGCAGTTCTTC.

V gene TRBV23-1 combines with J gene TRBJ2-7; TRBD1 aligns across 10 bases. TRBV23-1 is designated an ORF whose function remains uncertain. Trimming at V came to 4 bases and at J to 3 bases, leaving 18 bases not matched to a gene. CDR3 size: 19 residues. The CDR3 protein is CASSLLRDRGPGWLYEQYF. CDR3 in DNA: TGCGCCAGCAGTCTCCTCCGGGACAGGGGACCAGGATGGCTCTACGAGCAGTACTTC.

This chain links TRBV29-1 with TRBJ1-2; the D gene is possibly TRBD1 (5 bases). There are 15 residues in the CDR3. V was clipped by 5 bases and J by 1 base, with 17 bases between them. Germline CDR1 reads SQVTM; CDR2 reads ANQGSEA. In DNA form, the CDR3 reads TGCAGCGTTCCTTGTAGAACAGGCAGTAACTATGGCTACACCTTC. Its translation: CSVPCRTGSNYGYTF. Supplemented by reference TRBV29-1 and TRBJ1-2, the full variable domain reads SAVISQKPSRDICQRGTSLTIQCQVDSQVTMMFWYRQQPGQSLTLIATANQGSEATYESGFVIDKFPISRPNLTFSTLTVSNMSPEDSSIYLCSVPCRTGSNYGYTFGSGTRLTVV.

This chain links TRBV13 with TRBJ1-1; D possibly corresponds to TRBD1 (5 bases). This CDR3 region has 18 residues. Germline lookup yields CDR1 PRHDT and CDR2 FYEKMQ (reference sequence). Deletions cut 4 bases from V and 3 bases from J, with 24 bases between. The CDR3 DNA reads TGTGCCAGCAGCTGGGAAACACCGAATACCGCGGGGGACACTGAAGCTTTCTTT. Its translation is CASSWETPNTAGDTEAFF. Together with reference TRBV13 and TRBJ1-1, the CDR3 gives the full variable domain: AAGVIQSPRHLIKEKRETATLKCYPIPRHDTVYWYQQGPGQDPQFLISFYEKMQSDKGSIPDRFSAQQFSDYHSELNMSSLELGDSALYFCASSWETPNTAGDTEAFFGQGTRLTVV.

The chain recombines TRBV7-8 with TRBJ1-1; the D gene is possibly TRBD1 (6 bases). V lost 1 base and J 0 bases, leaving 21 bases between the germline ends. This CDR3 is 19 amino acids long. In germline, CDR1 is SGHVS, CDR2 FQNEAQ. CDR3 nucleotides: TGTGCCAGCAGCTTAGGATCGGGGGGGCTGAGGATTATGAACACTGAAGCTTTCTTT. Amino acid sequence: CASSLGSGGLRIMNTEAFF. The full variable domain, its missing parts supplied by reference TRBV7-8 and TRBJ1-1, is GAGVSQSPRYKVAKRGQDVALRCDPISGHVSLFWYQQALGQGPEFLTYFQNEAQLDKSGLPSDRFFAERPEGSVSTLKIQRTQQEDSAVYLCASSLGSGGLRIMNTEAFFGQGTRLTVV.

The chain combines TRBV5-4 with TRBJ2-1, with 9 positions matching TRBD1. The ends lost 2 bases at V and 8 bases at J; junction bases unmatched: 11. Per germline, CDR1 SGHNT and CDR2 YYREEE (reference sequence). The CDR3 is 16 residues long. CDR3 loop: CASSFMRDRALDEQFF. DNA of the CDR3: TGTGCCAGCAGCTTTATGCGGGACAGGGCGTTAGATGAGCAGTTCTTC.

The V gene is TRBV6-1, the J gene TRBJ2-5; 7 bases fit TRBD2. CDR1 is MNHNS and CDR2 is SASEGT in the germline V gene. V lost 0 bases to trimming and J lost 1 base; unmatched junction nucleotides: 5. The CDR3 is 16 amino acids. Here the CDR3 DNA reads TGTGCCAGCAGTGAAGCGTTAGCGGGTTTCCAAGAGACCCAGTACTTC. This gives the protein CASSEALAGFQETQYF.

This clone is a singleton in its sample. The J gene is TRBJ1-5, the V gene TRBV28; TRBD1 agrees at 7 bases. Trimming at V came to 5 bases and at J to 0 bases, leaving 13 bases not matched to a gene. Looked up from germline, CDR1 is MDHEN and CDR2 is SYDVKM. This CDR3 is built from 18 residues. This CDR3 reads CASSRANDREHSNQPQHF. The CDR3, as DNA: TGTGCCAGCAGTCGAGCGAATGACAGGGAACATAGCAATCAGCCCCAGCATTTT.

The CDR3 sequence is CASSFKGTGRNIQYF. The CDR3 coding sequence is TGTGCCAGCAGCTTTAAGGGGACAGGGCGGAACATTCAGTACTTC. The chain uses TRBV11-2 and TRBJ2-4; TRBD1 aligns across 9 bases. Germline values: CDR1 SGHAT, CDR2 FQNNGV. This CDR3 region has 15 residues. After removal of 3 bases from V and 7 bases from J, the junction contained 7 bases not matched to a gene.